This TCR beta chain was identified in a study of T-cell memory formation after mild COVID-19. Study-level points and caveats: The study detected some responding clones in pre-infection memory, suggesting cross-reactive memory joined. Clones from the second wave (peaking day 37) had unconfirmed SARS-CoV-2 specificity. Clones that got smaller from day 15 to 85 had even CD4/CD8, while clones growing later tipped toward CD4+.

Worth noting for this clonotype: Antigen specificity is unknown.

Germline loops: CDR1 KGHSH, CDR2 LQKENI. With 7 bases removed from V and 3 bases from J, the gap between germline ends came to 12 bases. The CDR3 covers 13 residues. TCRdb itself ran the 5' RACE reads through MiXCR, one entry per CDR3 protein. The sample lists around 340,000 distinct CDR3 sequences; over 10% were seen once. This sequence joins TRBV18 and TRBJ1-1, with D perhaps matching TRBD1 (5 bases). The sequence derives from a man aged 18 to 29 who had mild COVID-19 (a few samples of this study predate the infection). Cell type and time point are not known. Sequenced input: PBMCs or a T cell subset sorted from them (not recorded which). The DNA of the CDR3 is TGTGCCAGCTACCTCCAGGGATACACTGAAGCTTTCTTT. As protein: CASYLQGYTEAFF.